The rows below give T cell receptor beta chains drawn from one sample of a study of T-cell reconstitution after alpha-beta-depleted transplantation in children. MiXCR, run by TCRdb on the PCR reads, gives a single entry per CDR3 protein. The sample contains 190,000 or so distinct CDR3 sequences, about 6% of which appear only once. The sequencing here drew on PBMCs, taken before TCRalphabeta/CD19-depleted stem cell transplant. The receptors here all came from a girl under three years old with combined immunodeficiency, due to receive a stem cell transplant. Both conserved end residues are part of each CDR3. Each record gives: clone size, D gene, V gene, J gene, CDR3 DNA, CDR3 protein. D genes are given only for firm matches. Where a row states a size, it is once, few, many or the class of an expanded clone; other rows omit it.

few	-	TRBV20-1	TRBJ2-7	TGCAGTGCCGCCCGAACACCCGGTGGATCCTACGAGCAGTACTTC	CSAARTPGGSYEQYF
many	TRBD1	TRBV6-2/TRBV6-3	TRBJ2-7	TGTGCCAGCAGTCTAAGAGGGGGCAGCTACGAGCAGTACTTC	CASSLRGGSYEQYF
many	-	TRBV4-1	TRBJ2-1	TGCGCCAGCAGCCAATTGTGGCAGGGAGAACACAATGAGCAGTTCTTC	CASSQLWQGEHNEQFF
many	-	TRBV5-1	TRBJ2-1	TGCGCCAGCTCCCTCAGGGGTTTCGAGCAGTTCTTC	CASSLRGFEQFF
few	TRBD1	TRBV7-3	TRBJ1-1	TGTGCCAGCAGCTTAACGTCTCGCGCCGGGACAGGGAACACTGAAGCTTTCTTT	CASSLTSRAGTGNTEAFF
many	TRBD2	TRBV20-1	TRBJ2-7	TGCAGTGCTAGTGGATTAGCGGGGGAACCCCCCTACGAGCAGTACTTC	CSASGLAGEPPYEQYF
many	-	TRBV4-3	TRBJ1-2	TGCGCCAGCAGCCAGGGTACATCGGGTCGGAACTATGGCTACACCTTC	CASSQGTSGRNYGYTF
-	-	TRBV4-2	TRBJ2-1	TGTGCCAGCAGCCAAGTTGGTGGATACAATGAGCAGTTCTTC	CASSQVGGYNEQFF
many	TRBD2	TRBV24-1	TRBJ2-1	TGTGCCACCAGTGGCCCGGGACTAGCGGGGGGGCCGGTGTTCTTC	CATSGPGLAGGPVFF
many	-	TRBV29-1	TRBJ1-1	TGCAGCGTTGAGAGGGAGGTTGAAGCTTTCTTT	CSVEREVEAFF
many	-	TRBV5-1	TRBJ2-7	TGCGCCAGCAGCTGGCCAGGGACCGACTCCTACGAGCAGTACTTC	CASSWPGTDSYEQYF
many	TRBD1	TRBV11-3	TRBJ2-3	TGTGCCAGCAGCTTGGGACAGGTTGGAGCAGATACGCAGTATTTT	CASSLGQVGADTQYF
many	-	TRBV27	TRBJ1-2	TGTGCCAGCAGTCCACGATATAACTATGGCTACACCTTC	CASSPRYNYGYTF
-	-	TRBV29-1	TRBJ1-2	TGCAGCGTTGATTTGGTCGGACAGTCGAACTATGGCTACACCTTC	CSVDLVGQSNYGYTF
many	TRBD2	TRBV7-2	TRBJ2-1	TGTGCCAGCAGCTTTTACGACTCGCGGGAGGGCCTACGGTATGAGCAGTTCTTC	CASSFYDSREGLRYEQFF
many	-	TRBV5-1	TRBJ2-7	TGCGCCAGCAGCTTGGTGTCCAGTGGCACCCCCTACGAGCAGTACTTC	CASSLVSSGTPYEQYF
many	TRBD2	TRBV7-2	TRBJ2-1	TGTGCCAGCAGCACCCTAGCGGGGCCAACCTACAATGAGCAGTTCTTC	CASSTLAGPTYNEQFF
many	-	TRBV7-2	TRBJ2-7	TGTGCCAGCACTAATTCCCCCTACGAGCAGTACTTC	CASTNSPYEQYF
many	-	TRBV7-2	TRBJ1-6	TGTGCCAGCAGCTTATCTAGGACCGAAAATTCACCCCTCCACTTT	CASSLSRTENSPLHF
-	TRBD1	TRBV25-1	TRBJ2-6	TGTGCCAGCGGTTTCCGGGACAGGCCCTCTGGGGCCAACGTCCTGACTTTC	CASGFRDRPSGANVLTF
many	-	TRBV28	TRBJ2-7	TGTGCCAGCAGTTTATCAGGGGACTACCCTTTAAAATCCTACGAGCAGTACTTC	CASSLSGDYPLKSYEQYF
many	-	TRBV10-3	TRBJ2-3	TGTGCCATCAGTGAGTCGATCGGGCCCGGCACAGATACGCAGTATTTT	CAISESIGPGTDTQYF
many	-	TRBV5-1	TRBJ2-1	TGCGCCAGCAGCTTGGCGGGCCGGAGCCTGGAGGAGCAGTTCTTC	CASSLAGRSLEEQFF
many	-	TRBV6-1	TRBJ1-1	TGTGCCAGCACACCAAGTTATTTCACTGGGACTGAAGCTTTCTTT	CASTPSYFTGTEAFF
many	-	TRBV11-3	TRBJ1-1	TGTGCCAGCAGCTTATCACGGATGAACACTGAAGCTTTCTTT	CASSLSRMNTEAFF
many	-	TRBV7-2	TRBJ1-1	TGTGCCAGCAGCGGGGATCTGACTGAAGCTTTCTTT	CASSGDLTEAFF
-	TRBD1	TRBV13	TRBJ1-1	TGTGCGATCCCCGACAGGGGCGGGACTGAAGCTTTCTTT	CAIPDRGGTEAFF
many	TRBD2	TRBV2	TRBJ2-5	TGTGCCAGCAGCGAGACTAGCGGGAGGGGGTACCAAGAGACCCAGTACTTC	CASSETSGRGYQETQYF
few	-	TRBV13	TRBJ1-4	TGTGCCAGCACCAGTCTCGGTAATGAAAAACTGTTTTTT	CASTSLGNEKLFF
many	TRBD2	TRBV3-1	TRBJ2-5	TGTGCCAGCAGCCAAGCGAGCGGGGGGGCCCGGGAGACCCAGTACTTC	CASSQASGGARETQYF
few	TRBD1	TRBV15	TRBJ2-2	TGTGCCACCATGGGACAGGGTATCACCGGGGAGCTGTTTTTT	CATMGQGITGELFF
many	-	TRBV19	TRBJ1-1	TGTGCCAGTTTTCGGGGGATTGAAGCTTTCTTT	CASFRGIEAFF
many	TRBD1	TRBV12-3/TRBV12-4	TRBJ1-1	TGTGCCAGCAGACCGGTGGGGACAGCCTGGAGCACTGAAGCTTTCTTT	CASRPVGTAWSTEAFF
many	-	TRBV28	TRBJ1-6	TGTGCCAGTTATAGCTCCTATAATTCACCCCTCCACTTT	CASYSSYNSPLHF
many	-	TRBV3-1	TRBJ2-7	TGTGCCAGCAGCCAAGCTGGGGGCTCCTACGAGCAGTACTTC	CASSQAGGSYEQYF
many	-	TRBV28	TRBJ2-3	TGTGCCAGCAGTTTCCTTTCCGGGAGTAGCTGGGCGGATAATAGCACAGATACGCAGTATTTT	CASSFLSGSSWADNSTDTQYF
-	-	TRBV25-1	TRBJ2-3	TGTGCCAGCAGTGAATTATCTCGGGCAGGCACAGATACGCAGTATTTT	CASSELSRAGTDTQYF
many	TRBD2	TRBV29-1	TRBJ2-7	TGCAGCGTTGAAGCCCGACTAGCGGGAGCGTGGGAGCAGTACTTC	CSVEARLAGAWEQYF
many	-	TRBV7-3	TRBJ2-1	TGTGCCAGCAGCTTAGAGCAGGCCAGCTCCTACAATGAGCAGTTCTTC	CASSLEQASSYNEQFF
many	TRBD2	TRBV12-3/TRBV12-4	TRBJ2-3	TGTGCCAGCAGTTTTATGACCAGCGGGGGGGGAGATACGCAGTATTTT	CASSFMTSGGGDTQYF
many	TRBD2	TRBV7-9	TRBJ2-5	TGTGCCAGCAGCTTTAGCGGGGGGTCCGAAGAGACCCAGTACTTC	CASSFSGGSEETQYF
many	-	TRBV4-2	TRBJ2-3	TGTGCCAGCAGCCAATCTTTGTGGGGGGACTCCCACACAGATACGCAGTATTTT	CASSQSLWGDSHTDTQYF
few	-	TRBV5-5	TRBJ2-7	TGTGCCAGCAGCCAAATCGGTACGGCCTACGAGCAGTACTTC	CASSQIGTAYEQYF